The clone carrying this T cell receptor beta chain was detected only once. This sample is drawn from a study of blood T cell repertoires in COVID-19. Overall study: PBMCs, B-cell-depleted T cells, or T cells provided the cDNA or gDNA that made up the material.

Germline CDR1 reads LNHDA; CDR2 reads SQIVND (reference sequence). The CDR3 contains 16 residues. Trimming cost V 3 bases and J 0 bases, with 12 bases left between them. Measured with immunoSEQ multiplex PCR; TCRdb has only the in-frame clones, and not every one. The sample shows fewer than 350,000 clones, about nine tenths of them seen only once. The sequence came from a woman aged 25 to 39 with COVID-19, enrolled during active disease. This rearrangement joins TRBV19 to TRBJ1-5; perhaps TRBD1 as D (6 bases). The specimen was peripheral blood. The CDR3 region has the DNA TGTGCCAGTAGTATTCAGGGGACACTTAGCAATCAGCCCCAGCATTTT. Its protein product is CASSIQGTLSNQPQHF.